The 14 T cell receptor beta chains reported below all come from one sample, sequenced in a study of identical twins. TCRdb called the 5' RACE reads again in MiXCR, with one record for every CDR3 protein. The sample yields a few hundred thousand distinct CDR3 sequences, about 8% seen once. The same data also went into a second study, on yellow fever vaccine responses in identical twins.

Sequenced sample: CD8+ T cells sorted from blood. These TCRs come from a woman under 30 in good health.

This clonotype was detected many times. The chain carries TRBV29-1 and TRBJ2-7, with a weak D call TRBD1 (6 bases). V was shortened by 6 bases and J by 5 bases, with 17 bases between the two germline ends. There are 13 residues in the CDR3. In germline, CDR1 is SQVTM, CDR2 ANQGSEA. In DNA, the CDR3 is TGCAGCGTCCACGCCCGAACAGGGAACGAGCAGTACTTC. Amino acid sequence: CSVHARTGNEQYF.

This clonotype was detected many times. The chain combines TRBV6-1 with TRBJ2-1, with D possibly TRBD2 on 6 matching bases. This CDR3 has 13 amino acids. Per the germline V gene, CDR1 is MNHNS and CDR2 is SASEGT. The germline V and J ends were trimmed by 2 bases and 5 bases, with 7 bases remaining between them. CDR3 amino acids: CASSETSNNEQFF. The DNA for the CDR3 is TGTGCCAGCAGTGAAACTAGCAACAATGAGCAGTTCTTC.

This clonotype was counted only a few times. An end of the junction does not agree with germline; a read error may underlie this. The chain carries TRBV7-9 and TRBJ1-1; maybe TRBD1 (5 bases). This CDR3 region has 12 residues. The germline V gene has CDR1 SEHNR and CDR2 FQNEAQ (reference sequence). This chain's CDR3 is CASRPAAVGELF. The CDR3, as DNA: TGTGCCAGCAGGCCGGCAGCAGTGGGGGAGCTCTTT. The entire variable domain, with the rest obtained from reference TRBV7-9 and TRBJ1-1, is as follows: DTGVSQNPRHKITKRGQNVTFRCDPISEHNRLYWYRQTLGQGPEFLTYFQNEAQLEKSRLLSDRFSAERPKGSFSTLEIQRTEQGDSAMYLCASRPAAVGELFGQGTRLTVV.

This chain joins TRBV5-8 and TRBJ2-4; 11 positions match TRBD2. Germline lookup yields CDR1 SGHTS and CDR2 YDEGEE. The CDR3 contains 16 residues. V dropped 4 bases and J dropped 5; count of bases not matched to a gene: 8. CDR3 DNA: TGTGCCAGCAGCCGGGACCCACTAGCGGGAGAAAACATTCAGTACTTC. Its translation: CASSRDPLAGENIQYF.

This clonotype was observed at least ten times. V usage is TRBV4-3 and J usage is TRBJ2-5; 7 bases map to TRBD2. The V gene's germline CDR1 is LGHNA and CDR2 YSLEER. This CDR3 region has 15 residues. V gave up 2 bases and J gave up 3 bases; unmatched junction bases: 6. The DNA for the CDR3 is TGCGCCAGCAGCCAACTTCGGGGACTAAAAGAGACCCAGTACTTC. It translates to CASSQLRGLKETQYF.

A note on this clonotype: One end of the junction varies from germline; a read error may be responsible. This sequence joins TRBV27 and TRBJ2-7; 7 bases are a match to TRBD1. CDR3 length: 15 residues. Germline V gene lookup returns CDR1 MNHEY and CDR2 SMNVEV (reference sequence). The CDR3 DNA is TGTGCCGGCAGTTTAGGGACAGCCATCACCTACGAGCAGTACTTC. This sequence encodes CAGSLGTAITYEQYF.

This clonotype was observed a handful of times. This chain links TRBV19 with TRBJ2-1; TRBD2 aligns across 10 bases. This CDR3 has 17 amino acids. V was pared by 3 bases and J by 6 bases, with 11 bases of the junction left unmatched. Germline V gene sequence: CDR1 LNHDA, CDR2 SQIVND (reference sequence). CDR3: CASSMQRGGRFSNEQFF. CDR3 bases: TGTGCCAGTAGTATGCAGCGGGGGGGCCGCTTCAGCAATGAGCAGTTCTTC.

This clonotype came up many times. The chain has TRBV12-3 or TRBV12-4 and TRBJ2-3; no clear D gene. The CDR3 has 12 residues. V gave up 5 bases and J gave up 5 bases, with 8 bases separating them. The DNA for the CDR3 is TGTGCCAGCAGTACTCCTGTAGATACGCAGTATTTT. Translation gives CASSTPVDTQYF.

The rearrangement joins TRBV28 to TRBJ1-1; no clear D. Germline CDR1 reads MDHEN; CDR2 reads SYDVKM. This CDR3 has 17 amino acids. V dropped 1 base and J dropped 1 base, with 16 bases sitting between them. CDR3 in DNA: TGTGCCAGCAGTTTATCCCCTTATTATCGGGGGAACACTGAAGCTTTCTTT. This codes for CASSLSPYYRGNTEAFF.

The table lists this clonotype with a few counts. The CDR3 DNA sequence: TGTGCCAGCAGTTTATCGCGACAGGGGGATCCCGCCTACGAGCAGTACTTC. Amino acids: CASSLSRQGDPAYEQYF. The chain is built from TRBV27 and TRBJ2-7; 9 bases agree with TRBD1. Germline CDR1 and CDR2: MNHEY and SMNVEV (reference sequence). The V segment lost 0 bases and the J segment 2 bases; nucleotides outside the gene matches: 8. The CDR3 has 17 residues.

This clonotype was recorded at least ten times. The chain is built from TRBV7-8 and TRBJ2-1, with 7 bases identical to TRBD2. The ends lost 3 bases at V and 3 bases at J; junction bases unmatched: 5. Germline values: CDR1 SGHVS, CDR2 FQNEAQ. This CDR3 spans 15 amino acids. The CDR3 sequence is CASSFSGEGYNEQFF. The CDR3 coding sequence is TGTGCCAGCAGCTTCAGCGGGGAAGGCTACAATGAGCAGTTCTTC.

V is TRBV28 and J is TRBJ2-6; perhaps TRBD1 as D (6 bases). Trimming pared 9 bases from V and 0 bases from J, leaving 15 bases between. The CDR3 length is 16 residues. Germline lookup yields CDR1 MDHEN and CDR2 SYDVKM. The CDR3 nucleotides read TGTGCCAGTTCGGACAGACTCAGCTCTGGGGCCAACGTCCTGACTTTC. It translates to CASSDRLSSGANVLTF.

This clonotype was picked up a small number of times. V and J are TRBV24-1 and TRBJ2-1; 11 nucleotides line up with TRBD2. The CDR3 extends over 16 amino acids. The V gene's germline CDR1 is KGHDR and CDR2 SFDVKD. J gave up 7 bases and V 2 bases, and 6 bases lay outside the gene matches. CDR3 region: CATSDSLAGGKNEQFF. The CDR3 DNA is TGTGCCACCAGTGATTCCCTAGCGGGGGGTAAAAATGAGCAGTTCTTC.

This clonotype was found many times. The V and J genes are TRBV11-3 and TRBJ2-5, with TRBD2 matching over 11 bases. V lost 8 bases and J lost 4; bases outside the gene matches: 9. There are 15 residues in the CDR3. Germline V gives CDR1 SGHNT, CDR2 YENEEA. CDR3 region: CASSLSGLAGETQYF. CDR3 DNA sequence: TGTGCCAGCTCCCTGAGCGGACTAGCGGGAGAGACCCAGTACTTC.